This T cell receptor beta chain was sequenced in a study of Ad26.COV2.S vaccination and SARS-CoV-2 variants. General study points: Vaccinees displayed broader spike-specific TCR repertoires than placebo recipients.

Treatment in this sample: about 20 received Ad26.COV2.S at low or high dose, single or two shots; about 5 received placebo; per-sample allocation not given. The investigators took samples on day 63 after the first vaccine or placebo injection. CDR3 size: 13 residues. Trimming removed 4 bases from V and 7 bases from J, with 13 bases in between. Germline loops: CDR1 SGHAT, CDR2 FQNNGV. Worth noting for this clone: Its antigen is not known.

The method was immunoSEQ multiplex PCR; TCRdb's version includes in-frame clones alone and lacks a portion of them. The sample has 330,000 or so clones, roughly 90% seen once. The TCR sequence derives from a person between 18 and 59 years old who received the Ad26.COV2.S COVID-19 vaccine or a placebo. This chain joins TRBV11-2 and TRBJ1-2; D is ambiguous. Sequenced here: peripheral blood, sampled in a trial of Ad26.COV2.S vaccine versus placebo. The CDR3 region is CASSSGSLGGYTF. CDR3 DNA sequence: TGTGCCAGCAGCTCGGGGTCGCTTGGTGGCTACACCTTC.